The source of this T cell receptor (beta chain) is a study of CD8 T cells in Susac syndrome. The germline V and J ends were trimmed by 10 bases and 7 bases, with 17 bases remaining between them. The CDR3 loop spans 13 amino acids. The germline gives CDR1 LNHDA, CDR2 SQIVND (reference sequence). TEMRA cells were FACS-enriched, unlike CD8+ and CD4+ T cells, which were negatively isolated. RNA, at roughly 0.5 to 1 ug, was reverse transcribed with random hexamers. By means of immunoSEQ multiplex PCR, TCR beta CDR3 spanning 54 Vbeta and 13 Jbeta underwent amplification. TCRdb reprocessed the immunoSEQ multiplex PCR reads via MiXCR and lists one record per CDR3 protein. The data contain some 190,000 distinct CDR3 sequences, approximately 95% of them singletons.

This chain connects TRBV19 to TRBJ1-5; D is uncertain. The TCR comes from a human donor in good health. The sequenced sample was CD4+ T cells from PBMCs. The CDR3 reads CATAGGVGQPQHF. The CDR3 coding sequence is TGTGCCACCGCAGGTGGAGTCGGCCAGCCCCAGCATTTT.